Reported below is one T cell receptor (beta chain). The antigen remains unidentified. This entry belongs to a study of beta chain features in type 1 diabetes. Whole-study context: Examined across all samples were almost 110 million sorted cells. Study conclusions and caveats: Over-representation of high TCR-expressing cells was a possible consequence of cDNA sequencing.

CDR3 size: 13 residues. Germline CDR1 and CDR2: GTSNPN and SVGIG (reference sequence). Germline trimming cut 3 bases from V and 2 bases from J; bases unmatched to any gene: 2. Researchers reported sorting CD4+ naive, central memory, regulatory and stem cell-like memory cells via CD45RO/CCR7/CD25/CD127/CD95/CD27. Expressed TCRB transcripts were sequenced because the isolated RNA had all been reverse transcribed beforehand. Using immunoSEQ multiplex PCR, the repertoire was profiled, and TCRdb retains in-frame clones only, with some absent. This repertoire shows a few hundred thousand clones, roughly an eighth found once; its top ten account for around 0.02%.

This receptor was identified in a man younger than 35 in good health. The specimen was naive CD4+ T cells from blood. The chain uses TRBV30 and TRBJ2-7; 9 positions match TRBD1. The CDR3 sequence is CAWRRQGAYEQYF. The CDR3 bases are TGTGCCTGGAGACGACAGGGGGCCTACGAGCAGTACTTC.